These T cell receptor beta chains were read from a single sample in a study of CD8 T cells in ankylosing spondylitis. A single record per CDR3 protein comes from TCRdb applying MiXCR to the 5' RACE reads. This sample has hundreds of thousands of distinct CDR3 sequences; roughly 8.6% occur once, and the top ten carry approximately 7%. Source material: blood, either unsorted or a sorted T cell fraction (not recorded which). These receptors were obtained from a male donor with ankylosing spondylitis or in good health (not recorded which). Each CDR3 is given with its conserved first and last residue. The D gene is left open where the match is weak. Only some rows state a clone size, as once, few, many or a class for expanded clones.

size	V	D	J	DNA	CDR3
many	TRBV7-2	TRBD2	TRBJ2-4	TGTGCCAGCAGCTTAGCTAGCGGGACGATAGCCAAAAACATTCAGTACTTC	CASSLASGTIAKNIQYF
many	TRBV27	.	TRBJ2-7	TGTGCCAGCAGGAAAGGCGCCTACGAGCAGTACTTC	CASRKGAYEQYF
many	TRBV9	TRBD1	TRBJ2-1	TGTGCCAGCAGCGCACCAGGGGGCTACAATGAGCAGTTCTTC	CASSAPGGYNEQFF
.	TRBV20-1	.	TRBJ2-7	TGCAGTGCTGGTCTTCAACGGGACTCAGGGGAGCAGTACTTC	CSAGLQRDSGEQYF
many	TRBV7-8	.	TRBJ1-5	TGTGCCAGCAGCGTAGATCGGCGTCAGACCAATCAGCCCCAGCATTTT	CASSVDRRQTNQPQHF
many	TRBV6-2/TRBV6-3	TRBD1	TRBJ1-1	TGTGCCAGCAGATGGACAGGGGAGAGCACTGAAGCTTTCTTT	CASRWTGESTEAFF
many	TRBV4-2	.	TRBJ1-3	TGTGCCAGCAGCCAAGACGGGGGCCCTGGAAACACCATATATTTT	CASSQDGGPGNTIYF
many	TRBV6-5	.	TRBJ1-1	TGTGCCAGCAGTTACTCGCTTTTGGCCGGTGGGAACACTGAAGCTTTCTTT	CASSYSLLAGGNTEAFF
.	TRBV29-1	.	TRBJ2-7	TGCAGCGTCCGACGCCTGGGGGGACGGCCGCGATCCTACGAGCAGTACTTC	CSVRRLGGRPRSYEQYF
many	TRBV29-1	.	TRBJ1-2	TGCAGCGGTATGGTACAGGGAACTACCTATGGCTACACCTTC	CSGMVQGTTYGYTF
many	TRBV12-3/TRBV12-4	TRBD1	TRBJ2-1	TGTGCCAGCCAGGGGGCCTACAATGAGCAGTTCTTC	CASQGAYNEQFF
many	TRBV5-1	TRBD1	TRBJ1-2	TGCGCCAGCAGCCTCGACAGGGCCCTGCCTAACTATGGCTACACCTTC	CASSLDRALPNYGYTF
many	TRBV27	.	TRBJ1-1	TGTGCCAGCAGTATTGGGGGCGGAATGAACACTGAAGCTTTCTTT	CASSIGGGMNTEAFF
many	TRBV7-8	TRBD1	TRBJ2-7	TGTGCCAGCAGCTTCCGGGACAGCCCCTACGAGCAGTACTTC	CASSFRDSPYEQYF
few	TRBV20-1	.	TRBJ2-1	TGCAGTGCTAGAGCCCTAGTGGAGTTGGGGGGCGAGCAGTTCTTC	CSARALVELGGEQFF
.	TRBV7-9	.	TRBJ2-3	TGTGCCAGCAGCTTAGTCTACGGGGGGCTAGCAGATACGCAGTATTTT	CASSLVYGGLADTQYF